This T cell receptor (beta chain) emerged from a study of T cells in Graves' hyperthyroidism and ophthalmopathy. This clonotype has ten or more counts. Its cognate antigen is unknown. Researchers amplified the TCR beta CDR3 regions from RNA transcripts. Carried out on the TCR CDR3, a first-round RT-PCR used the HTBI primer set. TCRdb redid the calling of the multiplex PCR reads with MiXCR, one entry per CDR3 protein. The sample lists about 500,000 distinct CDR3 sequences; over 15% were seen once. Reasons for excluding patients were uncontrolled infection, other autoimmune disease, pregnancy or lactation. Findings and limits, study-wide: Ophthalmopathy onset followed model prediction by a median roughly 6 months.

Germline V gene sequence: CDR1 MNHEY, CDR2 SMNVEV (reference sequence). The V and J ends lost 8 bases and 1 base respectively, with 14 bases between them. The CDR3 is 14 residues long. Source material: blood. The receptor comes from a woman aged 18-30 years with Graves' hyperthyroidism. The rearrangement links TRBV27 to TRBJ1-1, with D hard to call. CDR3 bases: TGTGCCAGCTATACCTTGGAGACGAACACTGAAGCTTTCTTT. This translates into CASYTLETNTEAFF.